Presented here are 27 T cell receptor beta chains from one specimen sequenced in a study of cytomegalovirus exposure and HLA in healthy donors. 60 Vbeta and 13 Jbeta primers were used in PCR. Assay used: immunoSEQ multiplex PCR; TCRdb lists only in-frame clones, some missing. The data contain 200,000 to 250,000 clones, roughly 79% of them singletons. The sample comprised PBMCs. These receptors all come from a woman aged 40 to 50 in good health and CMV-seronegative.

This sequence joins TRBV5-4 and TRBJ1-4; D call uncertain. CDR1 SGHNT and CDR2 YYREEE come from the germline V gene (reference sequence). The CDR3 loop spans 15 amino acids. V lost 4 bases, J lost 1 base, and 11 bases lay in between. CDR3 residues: CASSPSRRTNEKLFF. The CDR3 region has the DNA TGTGCCAGCAGCCCGAGCAGGCGAACTAATGAAAAACTGTTTTTT.

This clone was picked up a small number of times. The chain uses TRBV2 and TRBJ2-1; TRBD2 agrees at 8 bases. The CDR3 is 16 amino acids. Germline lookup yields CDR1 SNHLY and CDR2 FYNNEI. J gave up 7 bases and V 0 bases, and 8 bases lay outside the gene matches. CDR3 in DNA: TGTGCCAGCAGTGAAGCCGGGGGACTAGACGGAAATGAGCAGTTCTTC. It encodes CASSEAGGLDGNEQFF.

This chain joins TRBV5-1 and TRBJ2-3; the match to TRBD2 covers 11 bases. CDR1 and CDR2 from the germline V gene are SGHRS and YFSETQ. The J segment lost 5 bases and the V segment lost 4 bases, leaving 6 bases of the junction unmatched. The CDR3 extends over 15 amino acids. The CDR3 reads CASSLSGGGRDTQYF. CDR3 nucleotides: TGCGCCAGCAGCCTTAGCGGGGGGGGTAGAGATACGCAGTATTTT.

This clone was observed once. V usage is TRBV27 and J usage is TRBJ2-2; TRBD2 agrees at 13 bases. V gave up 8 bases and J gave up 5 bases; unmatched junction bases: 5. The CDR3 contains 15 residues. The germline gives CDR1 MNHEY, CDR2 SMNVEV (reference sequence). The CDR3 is CASRVGLAGTGELFF. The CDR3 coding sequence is TGTGCCAGCCGAGTGGGACTAGCGGGAACCGGGGAGCTGTTTTTT.

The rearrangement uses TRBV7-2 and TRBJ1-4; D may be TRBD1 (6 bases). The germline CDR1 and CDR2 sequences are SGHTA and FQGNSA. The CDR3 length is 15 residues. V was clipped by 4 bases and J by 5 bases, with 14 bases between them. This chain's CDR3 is CASSSYQTGNEKLFF. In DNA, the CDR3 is TGTGCCAGCAGCTCATACCAAACAGGGAATGAAAAACTGTTTTTT.

The CDR3 here is CASSSRLVRDEQFF. The CDR3 DNA follows: TGTGCCAGCAGCTCCAGACTAGTTAGGGATGAGCAGTTCTTC. The chain uses TRBV7-2 and TRBJ2-1; D perhaps matches TRBD2 (6 bases). This CDR3 comprises 14 residues. The germline V gene encodes CDR1 SGHTA and CDR2 FQGNSA. Trimming removed 4 bases at V and 8 bases at J, with 15 bases between.

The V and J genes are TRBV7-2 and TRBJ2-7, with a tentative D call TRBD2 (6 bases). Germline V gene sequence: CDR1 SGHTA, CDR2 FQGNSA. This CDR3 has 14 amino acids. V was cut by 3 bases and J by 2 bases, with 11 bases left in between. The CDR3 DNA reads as TGTGCCAGCAGCTTCGGGACGGGAGCCTACGAGCAGTACTTC. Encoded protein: CASSFGTGAYEQYF.

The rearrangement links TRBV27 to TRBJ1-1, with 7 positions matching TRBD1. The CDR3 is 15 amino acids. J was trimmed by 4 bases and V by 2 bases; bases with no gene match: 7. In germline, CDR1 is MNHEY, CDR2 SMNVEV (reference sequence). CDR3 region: CASSLRTGGSTEAFF. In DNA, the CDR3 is TGTGCCAGCAGTTTACGGACAGGAGGGAGCACTGAAGCTTTCTTT.

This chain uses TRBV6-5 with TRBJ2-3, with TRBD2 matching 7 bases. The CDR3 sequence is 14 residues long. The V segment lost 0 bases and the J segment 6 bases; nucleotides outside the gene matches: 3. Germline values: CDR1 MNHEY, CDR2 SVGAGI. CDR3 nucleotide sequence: TGTGCCAGCAGTTACTCGCGGGGAGGGGATACGCAGTATTTT. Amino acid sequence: CASSYSRGGDTQYF.

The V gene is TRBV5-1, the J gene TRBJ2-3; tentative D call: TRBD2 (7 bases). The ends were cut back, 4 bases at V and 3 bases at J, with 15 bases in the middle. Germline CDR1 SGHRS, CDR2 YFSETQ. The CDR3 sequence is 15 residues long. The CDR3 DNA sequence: TGCGCCAGCAGCCCGGGGGGCCTCGGAACAGATACGCAGTATTTT. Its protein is CASSPGGLGTDTQYF.

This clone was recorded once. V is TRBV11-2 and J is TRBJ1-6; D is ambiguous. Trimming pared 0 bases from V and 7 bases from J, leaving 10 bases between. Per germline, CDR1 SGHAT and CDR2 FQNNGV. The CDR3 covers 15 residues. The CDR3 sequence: CASSLDRHQNSPLHF. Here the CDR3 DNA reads TGTGCCAGCAGCTTAGATCGACACCAGAATTCACCCCTCCACTTT.

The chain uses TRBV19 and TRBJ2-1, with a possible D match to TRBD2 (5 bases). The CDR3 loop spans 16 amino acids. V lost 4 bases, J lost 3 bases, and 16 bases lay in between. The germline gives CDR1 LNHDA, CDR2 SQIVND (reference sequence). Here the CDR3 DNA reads TGTGCCAGTAGTAAACTGGCACGGGAACTCTACAATGAGCAGTTCTTC. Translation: CASSKLARELYNEQFF.

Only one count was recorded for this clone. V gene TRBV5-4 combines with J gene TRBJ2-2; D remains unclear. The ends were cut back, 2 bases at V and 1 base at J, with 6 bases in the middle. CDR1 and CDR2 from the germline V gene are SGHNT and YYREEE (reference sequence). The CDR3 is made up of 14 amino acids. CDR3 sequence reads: CASSFNLNTGELFF. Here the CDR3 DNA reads TGTGCCAGCAGCTTTAATTTGAACACCGGGGAGCTGTTTTTT.

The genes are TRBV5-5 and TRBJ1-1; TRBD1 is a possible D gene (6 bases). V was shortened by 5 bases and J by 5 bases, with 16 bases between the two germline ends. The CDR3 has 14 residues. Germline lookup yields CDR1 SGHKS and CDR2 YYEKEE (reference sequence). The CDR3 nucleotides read TGTGCCAGCAGTTTCAGGGGAAGGGAAACTGAAGCTTTCTTT. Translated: CASSFRGRETEAFF.

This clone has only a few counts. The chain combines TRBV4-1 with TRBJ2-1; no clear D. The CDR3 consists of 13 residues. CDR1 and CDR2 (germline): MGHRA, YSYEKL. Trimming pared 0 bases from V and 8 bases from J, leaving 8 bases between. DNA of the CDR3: TGCGCCAGCAGCCAAGATAGAGGTGATGAGCAGTTCTTC. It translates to CASSQDRGDEQFF.

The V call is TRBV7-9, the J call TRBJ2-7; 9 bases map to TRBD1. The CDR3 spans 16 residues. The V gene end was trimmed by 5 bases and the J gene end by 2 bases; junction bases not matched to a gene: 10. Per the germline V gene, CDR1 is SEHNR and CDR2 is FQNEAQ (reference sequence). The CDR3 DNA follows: TGTGCCAGCAGCCCAAGAGGGGGGGACAGGGCCTACGAGCAGTACTTC. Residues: CASSPRGGDRAYEQYF.

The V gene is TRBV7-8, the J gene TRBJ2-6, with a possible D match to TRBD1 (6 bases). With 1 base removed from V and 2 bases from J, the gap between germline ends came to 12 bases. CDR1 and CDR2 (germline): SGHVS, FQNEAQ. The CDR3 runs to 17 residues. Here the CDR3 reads CASSLEFNRAGANVLTF. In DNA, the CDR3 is TGTGCCAGCAGCTTAGAATTCAACAGGGCTGGGGCCAACGTCCTGACTTTC. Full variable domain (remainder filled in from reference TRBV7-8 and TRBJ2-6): GAGVSQSPRYKVAKRGQDVALRCDPISGHVSLFWYQQALGQGPEFLTYFQNEAQLDKSGLPSDRFFAERPEGSVSTLKIQRTQQEDSAVYLCASSLEFNRAGANVLTFGAGSRLTVL.

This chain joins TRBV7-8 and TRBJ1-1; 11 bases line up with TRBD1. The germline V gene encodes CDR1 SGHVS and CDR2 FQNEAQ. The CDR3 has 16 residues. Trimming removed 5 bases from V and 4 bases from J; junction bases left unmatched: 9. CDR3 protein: CASSKRTGTGGTEAFF. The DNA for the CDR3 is TGTGCCAGCAGCAAACGTACCGGGACAGGGGGCACTGAAGCTTTCTTT.

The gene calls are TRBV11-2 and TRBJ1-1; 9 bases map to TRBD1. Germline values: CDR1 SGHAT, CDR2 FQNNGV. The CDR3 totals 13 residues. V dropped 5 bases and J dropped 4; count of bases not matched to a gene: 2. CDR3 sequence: CASSDRGGTEAFF. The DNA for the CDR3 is TGTGCCAGCAGCGACAGGGGGGGCACTGAAGCTTTCTTT.

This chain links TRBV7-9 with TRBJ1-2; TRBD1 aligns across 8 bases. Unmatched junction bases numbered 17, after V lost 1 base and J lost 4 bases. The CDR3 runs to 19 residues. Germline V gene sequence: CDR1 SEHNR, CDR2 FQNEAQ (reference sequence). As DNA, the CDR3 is TGTGCCAGCAGCTTAGATGCGGGACAGGCCTACTCGAAACTCTATGGCTACACCTTC. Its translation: CASSLDAGQAYSKLYGYTF.

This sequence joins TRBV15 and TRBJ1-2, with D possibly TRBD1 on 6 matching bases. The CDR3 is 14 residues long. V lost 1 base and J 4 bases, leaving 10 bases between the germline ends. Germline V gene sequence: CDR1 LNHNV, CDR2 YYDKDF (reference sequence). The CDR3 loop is CATSRGRGSYGYTF. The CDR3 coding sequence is TGTGCCACCAGCAGAGGCAGGGGCTCCTATGGCTACACCTTC.

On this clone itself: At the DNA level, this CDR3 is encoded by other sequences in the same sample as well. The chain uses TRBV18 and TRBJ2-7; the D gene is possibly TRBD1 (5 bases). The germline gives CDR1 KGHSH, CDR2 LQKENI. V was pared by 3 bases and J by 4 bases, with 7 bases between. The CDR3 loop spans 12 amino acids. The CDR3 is CASSPDSYEQYF. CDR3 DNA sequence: TGTGCCAGCTCACCCGACAGTTACGAGCAGTACTTC. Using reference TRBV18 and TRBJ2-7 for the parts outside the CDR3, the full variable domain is NAGVMQNPRHLVRRRGQEARLRCSPMKGHSHVYWYRQLPEEGLKFMVYLQKENIIDESGMPKERFSAEFPKEGPSILRIQQVVRGDSAAYFCASSPDSYEQYFGPGTRLTVT.

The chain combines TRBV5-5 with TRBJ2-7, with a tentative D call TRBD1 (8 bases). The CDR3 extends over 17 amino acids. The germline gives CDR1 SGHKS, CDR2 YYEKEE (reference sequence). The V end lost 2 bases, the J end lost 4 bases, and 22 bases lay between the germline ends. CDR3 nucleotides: TGTGCCAGCAGCTTCGTTGACAGGGGCCTCGGGGGGTACGAGCAGTACTTC. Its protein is CASSFVDRGLGGYEQYF.

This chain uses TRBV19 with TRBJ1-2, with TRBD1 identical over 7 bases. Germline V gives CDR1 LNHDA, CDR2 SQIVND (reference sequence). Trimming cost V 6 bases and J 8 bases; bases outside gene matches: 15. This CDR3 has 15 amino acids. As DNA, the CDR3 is TGTGCCAGTAGAGAGGGGACAGACGCCGGCTGGGGCTACACCTTC. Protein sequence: CASREGTDAGWGYTF.

The CDR3 nucleotides read TGTGCCAGCAGCACCGGGACAGTCTACGAGCAGTACTTC. Its protein is CASSTGTVYEQYF. The chain employs TRBV21-1 and TRBJ2-7; TRBD1 was called by the table and not checked on the DNA. TRBV21-1 is noted as a pseudogene. CDR3 length equals 13 residues.

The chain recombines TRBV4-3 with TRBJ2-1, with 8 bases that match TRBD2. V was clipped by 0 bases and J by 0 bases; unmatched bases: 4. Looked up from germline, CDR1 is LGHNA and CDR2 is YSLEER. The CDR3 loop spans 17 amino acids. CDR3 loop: CASSQDSGGVSYNEQFF. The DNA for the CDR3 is TGCGCCAGCAGCCAAGACTCCGGGGGGGTCTCCTACAATGAGCAGTTCTTC.

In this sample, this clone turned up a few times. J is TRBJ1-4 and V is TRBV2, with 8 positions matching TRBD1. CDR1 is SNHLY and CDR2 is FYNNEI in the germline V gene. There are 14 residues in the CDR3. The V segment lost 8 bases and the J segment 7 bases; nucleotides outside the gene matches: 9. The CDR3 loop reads CASGTTGGGEKLFF. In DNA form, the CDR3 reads TGTGCCAGCGGGACTACAGGGGGGGGTGAAAAACTGTTTTTT.